This entry lists 24 T cell receptor beta chains sequenced from one sample in a study of cytomegalovirus exposure and HLA in healthy donors. Both 60 Vbeta primers and 13 Jbeta primers went into the PCR. Clones were read by immunoSEQ multiplex PCR, and TCRdb kept only the in-frame ones, dropping some. This sample has around 40,000 clones; approximately 66% occur once, and the top ten carry about 17%. Sequences were obtained from PBMCs. These receptors were obtained from a man aged 45 to 65 in good health and CMV-seropositive.

This chain links TRBV19 with TRBJ2-3, with TRBD2 matching 7 bases. V lost 5 bases and J lost 4; bases outside the gene matches: 6. This CDR3 comprises 14 residues. From germline, CDR1 is LNHDA and CDR2 SQIVND (reference sequence). The CDR3 coding sequence is TGTGCCAGTAGTTGGGGGGGGAGTGCAGATACGCAGTATTTT. Amino acid sequence: CASSWGGSADTQYF.

The chain links TRBV5-1 to TRBJ2-5; 11 bases line up with TRBD1. The trim removed 3 bases at V and 5 bases at J, leaving 6 bases unmatched. CDR1 SGHRS and CDR2 YFSETQ come from the germline V gene. The CDR3 is 15 residues long. CDR3 sequence: CASSWTGGAEETQYF. For the CDR3, the DNA is TGCGCCAGCAGCTGGACAGGGGGCGCGGAGGAGACCCAGTACTTC.

This chain joins TRBV7-2 and TRBJ2-2, with a possible D match to TRBD1 (6 bases). Germline V gives CDR1 SGHTA, CDR2 FQGNSA. The V and J ends lost 3 bases and 5 bases respectively, with 7 bases between them. The CDR3 spans 13 residues. The CDR3 nucleotides are TGTGCCAGCAGCTTTACAGGGACCGGGGAGCTGTTTTTT. Protein product: CASSFTGTGELFF.

The chain has TRBV6-6 and TRBJ2-1, with 8 bases aligning to TRBD1. V gave up 6 bases and J gave up 7 bases; unmatched junction bases: 11. CDR3 length equals 15 residues. The germline CDR1 and CDR2 sequences are MNHNY and SVGAGI (reference sequence). In DNA form, the CDR3 reads TGTGCCAGCAGGGGACAGGATAGGTATCGGAATGAGCAGTTCTTC. Translating gives CASRGQDRYRNEQFF.

The J gene is TRBJ1-1, the V gene TRBV29-1, with a weak D call TRBD1 (6 bases). Looked up from germline, CDR1 is SQVTM and CDR2 is ANQGSEA. Deletions cut 5 bases from V and 5 bases from J, with 12 bases between. The CDR3 has 12 amino acids. CDR3 loop: CSVQGSVTEAFF. The CDR3, as DNA: TGCAGCGTTCAGGGGTCGGTGACTGAAGCTTTCTTT.

Here the CDR3 reads CAISDRRQGAYTGELFF. In DNA form, the CDR3 reads TGTGCCATCAGCGATAGGAGACAGGGGGCGTATACCGGGGAGCTGTTTTTT. The rearrangement uses TRBV10-3 and TRBJ2-2; TRBD1 matches at 10 bases. Germline lookup yields CDR1 ENHRY and CDR2 SYGVKD. V lost 6 bases, J lost 5 bases, and 12 bases stayed unmatched. The CDR3 loop spans 17 amino acids.

This sequence joins TRBV7-2 and TRBJ2-3; tentatively, D is TRBD2 (6 bases). The CDR3 runs to 13 residues. CDR1 and CDR2 from the germline V gene are SGHTA and FQGNSA. Trimming pared 5 bases from V and 2 bases from J, leaving 8 bases between. The CDR3, as DNA: TGTGCCAGCAGCGCGGACTACACAGATACGCAGTATTTT. Amino acids: CASSADYTDTQYF.

The rearrangement joins TRBV4-3 to TRBJ2-3; 11 nucleotides align to TRBD2. Unmatched junction bases numbered 9, after V lost 4 bases and J lost 0 bases. There are 18 residues in the CDR3. Germline V CDR1 and CDR2: LGHNA, YSLEER. The CDR3 here is CASSPRLAGPTSTDTQYF. CDR3 coding DNA: TGCGCCAGCAGCCCACGACTAGCGGGGCCTACTAGCACAGATACGCAGTATTTT.

This clone counts as medium-sized (0.01 to 0.1%). The chain is built from TRBV11-1 and TRBJ2-3, with D maybe TRBD2 (6 bases). This CDR3 spans 15 amino acids. Germline CDR1 reads SGHAT; CDR2 reads FQDESV (reference sequence). Trimming left V 4 bases short and J 0 bases short, with 11 bases between. CDR3 amino acids: CASSSGLSSTDTQYF. The CDR3 DNA reads TGTGCCAGCAGCTCCGGACTATCTAGCACAGATACGCAGTATTTT.

This clone was detected only once. The chain uses TRBV15 and TRBJ2-5; D is ambiguous. The germline V gene encodes CDR1 LNHNV and CDR2 YYDKDF (reference sequence). Trimming removed 6 bases at V and 5 bases at J, with 7 bases between. The CDR3 covers 11 residues. DNA of the CDR3: TGTGCCACCAGGCAGTGGGAGACCCAGTACTTC. Translated: CATRQWETQYF. Filled out from reference TRBV15 and TRBJ2-5, the complete variable domain reads DAMVIQNPRYQVTQFGKPVTLSCSQTLNHNVMYWYQQKSSQAPKLLFHYYDKDFNNEADTPDNFQSRRPNTSFCFLDIRSPGLGDTAMYLCATRQWETQYFGPGTRLLVL.

The chain carries TRBV7-9 and TRBJ2-3, with 12 bases fitting TRBD2. Germline V gene data show CDR1 as SEHNR and CDR2 as FQNEAQ (reference sequence). Losses at the gene ends were 7 bases for V and 0 bases for J; bases not matched to a gene: 11. The CDR3 totals 18 residues. The CDR3 nucleotides read TGTGCCAGCACCCTCCTGCTAGCGGGGGGGGTTAGCACAGATACGCAGTATTTT. Amino acid sequence: CASTLLLAGGVSTDTQYF. The full variable domain, completed using reference TRBV7-9 and TRBJ2-3, is DTGVSQNPRHKITKRGQNVTFRCDPISEHNRLYWYRQTLGQGPEFLTYFQNEAQLEKSRLLSDRFSAERPKGSFSTLEIQRTEQGDSAMYLCASTLLLAGGVSTDTQYFGPGTRLTVL.

The sample holds a few counts of this clone. J is TRBJ1-1 and V is TRBV28; TRBD1 might be the D (6 bases). The CDR3 consists of 14 residues. The V gene lost 6 bases and the J gene lost 1 base, with 12 bases spanning the gap. Germline CDR1 and CDR2: MDHEN and SYDVKM. The DNA of the CDR3 is TGTGCCAGCAGGCGCCCGGGACAGAACACTGAAGCTTTCTTT. This sequence encodes CASRRPGQNTEAFF.

The chain links TRBV7-8 to TRBJ1-1; the match to TRBD1 covers 7 bases. The CDR3 sequence is 13 residues long. CDR1 is SGHVS, CDR2 FQNEAQ, per germline. V shed 5 bases, J shed 7 bases, and the junction held 7 bases outside the gene matches. Written as DNA, the CDR3 is TGTGCCAGCAGCACCGACAGGGCCAATGAAGCTTTCTTT. It yields the protein CASSTDRANEAFF.

CDR3 in DNA: TGTGCCAGTAGTATATACTACACGTCCAATCAGCCCCAGCATTTT. Its protein product is CASSIYYTSNQPQHF. The V call is TRBV19, the J call TRBJ1-5; D is unclear. The CDR3 extends over 15 amino acids. V was pared by 2 bases and J by 3 bases, with 11 bases between. Germline CDR1 LNHDA, CDR2 SQIVND (reference sequence).

V is TRBV6-5 and J is TRBJ1-4, with TRBD1 identical over 8 bases. The CDR3 loop spans 14 amino acids. The V gene's germline CDR1 is MNHEY and CDR2 SVGAGI. The V gene end was trimmed by 5 bases and the J gene end by 13 bases; junction bases not matched to a gene: 12. CDR3 bases: TGTGCCAGCAGTATGACAGGGGCTGTCCAACCACTGTTTTTT. Its translation: CASSMTGAVQPLFF.

The chain carries TRBV10-3 and TRBJ1-5; D gene uncertain. This CDR3 region has 13 residues. Germline loops: CDR1 ENHRY, CDR2 SYGVKD. Trimming removed 7 bases from V and 5 bases from J, with 12 bases in between. The CDR3 spells CAIKDQLDQPQHF. The CDR3 nucleotides are TGTGCCATCAAGGATCAGCTAGATCAGCCCCAGCATTTT.

This clone occurred once. The chain employs TRBV27 and TRBJ2-7, with 9 bases matching TRBD1. The V gene end was trimmed by 7 bases and the J gene end by 2 bases; junction bases not matched to a gene: 3. Germline V gene sequence: CDR1 MNHEY, CDR2 SMNVEV (reference sequence). This CDR3 region has 13 residues. In DNA form, the CDR3 reads TGTGCCAGCACGAGACAGGGGGCCTACGAGCAGTACTTC. Its protein is CASTRQGAYEQYF.

This clone was counted ten times or more. The V gene is TRBV7-6, the J gene TRBJ2-7, with 7 nucleotides matching TRBD2. The V gene end was trimmed by 2 bases and the J gene end by 7 bases; junction bases not matched to a gene: 8. Germline values: CDR1 SGHVS, CDR2 FNYEAQ. The CDR3 length is 14 residues. CDR3: CASSLTGGAGEQYF. The CDR3 region has the DNA TGTGCCAGCAGCTTAACGGGGGGTGCGGGAGAGCAGTACTTC.

The V and J genes are TRBV11-1 and TRBJ1-2; TRBD1 aligns across 8 bases. CDR3 size: 14 residues. V lost 2 bases to trimming and J lost 4 bases; unmatched junction nucleotides: 3. The germline gives CDR1 SGHAT, CDR2 FQDESV (reference sequence). CDR3 loop: CASSLTDRGYGYTF. For the CDR3, the DNA is TGTGCCAGCAGCTTAACCGACAGGGGCTATGGCTACACCTTC. Together with reference TRBV11-1 and TRBJ1-2, the CDR3 gives the full variable domain: EAEVAQSPRYKITEKSQAVAFWCDPISGHATLYWYRQILGQGPELLVQFQDESVVDDSQLPKDRFSAERLKGVDSTLKIQPAELGDSAMYLCASSLTDRGYGYTFGSGTRLTVV.

The chain employs TRBV19 and TRBJ1-4, with a possible D match to TRBD1 (6 bases). Trimming took 5 bases from V and 7 from J, leaving 14 bases between them. Germline V gene sequence: CDR1 LNHDA, CDR2 SQIVND (reference sequence). CDR3 size: 14 residues. In nucleotides, the CDR3 is TGTGCCAGTAGTGACAAGGGGGTAGGTGAAAAACTGTTTTTT. Translating gives CASSDKGVGEKLFF.

The rearrangement uses TRBV7-9 and TRBJ1-5; no firm D call. V was pared by 2 bases and J by 3 bases, with 8 bases between. This CDR3 has 14 amino acids. Per germline, CDR1 SEHNR and CDR2 FQNEAQ (reference sequence). The CDR3 loop is CASSLTETNQPQHF. Here the CDR3 DNA reads TGTGCCAGCAGCTTAACAGAAACCAATCAGCCCCAGCATTTT.

In its sample, this clone was seen a few times. This chain connects TRBV7-2 to TRBJ2-7; TRBD2 aligns across 8 bases. The CDR3 spans 16 residues. Trimming cost V 1 base and J 2 bases; bases outside gene matches: 7. CDR1 SGHTA and CDR2 FQGNSA come from the germline V gene. The CDR3 spells CASSLGLAGNPYEQYF. CDR3 nucleotides: TGTGCCAGCAGCTTAGGGCTAGCGGGTAACCCCTACGAGCAGTACTTC.

This clone was detected only a few times. V usage is TRBV12-5 and J usage is TRBJ2-3; D may be TRBD1 (5 bases). The germline CDR1 and CDR2 sequences are LGHNT and FRNRAP. This CDR3 region has 15 residues. V was cut by 2 bases and J by 3 bases, with 12 bases left in between. The CDR3 protein is CASGLWGAGTDTQYF. CDR3 sequence (DNA): TGTGCTAGTGGTTTGTGGGGCGCAGGAACAGATACGCAGTATTTT.

The J gene is TRBJ1-2, the V gene TRBV9; tentatively, D is TRBD1 (5 bases). The germline V gene has CDR1 SGDLS and CDR2 YYNGEE. The V end was cut by 4 bases, the J end by 2 bases, with 12 bases between. This CDR3 comprises 14 residues. CDR3 DNA: TGTGCCAGCAGCCTCTCAGGGCAAAACTATGGCTACACCTTC. Its translation is CASSLSGQNYGYTF.